Shown below are 10 T cell receptor beta chains from a single sample sequenced in a study of CD8+CD57+ T cells in acquired aplastic anemia. Those patients picked for sequencing had displayed CD8+CD57+ cell expansion on flow cytometry. Investigators profiled TCR beta VDJ and CDR3 from genomic DNA template. Via MiXCR, TCRdb re-called the reads, giving one row per CDR3 protein. This table holds fewer than 200,000 distinct CDR3 sequences, about half found once. The sample was sorted CD4+, CD8+, or CD8+CD57+ T cells (not recorded which) from PBMCs. The receptors shown here come from a human donor with aplastic anemia.

The genes are TRBV10-2 and TRBJ1-2; 8 positions agree with TRBD1. The CDR3 covers 14 residues. V was pared by 6 bases and J by 5 bases, with 8 bases of the junction left unmatched. Germline CDR1 and CDR2: WSHSY and SAAADI. CDR3 sequence (DNA): TGCGCCAGCAGGCCGGACAGGGTTGCTTATGGCTACACCTTC. Its translation is CASRPDRVAYGYTF.

V gene TRBV19 combines with J gene TRBJ1-5, with 7 bases identical to TRBD1. Germline loops: CDR1 LNHDA, CDR2 SQIVND (reference sequence). The length of the CDR3 is 15 residues. V shed 2 bases and J 3 bases; nucleotides not matched to a gene: 4. Here the CDR3 reads CASSIMGQTNQPQHF. CDR3 DNA sequence: TGTGCCAGTAGTATAATGGGACAGACCAATCAGCCCCAGCATTTT.

The chain couples TRBV7-2 to TRBJ1-1, with 7 nucleotides matching TRBD1. From germline, CDR1 is SGHTA and CDR2 FQGNSA. The CDR3 loop spans 15 amino acids. Germline trimming cut 4 bases from V and 1 base from J; bases unmatched to any gene: 6. The CDR3 DNA reads TGTGCCAGCAGCTCCGCCGGGACAGCGAACACTGAAGCTTTCTTT. It yields the protein CASSSAGTANTEAFF.

J is TRBJ1-5 and V is TRBV2; a possible D gene is TRBD1 (5 bases). The CDR3 is 12 amino acids. V lost 6 bases and J lost 3, with 6 bases in between. Germline V CDR1 and CDR2: SNHLY, FYNNEI. CDR3 residues: CASRGPNQPQHF. The DNA for the CDR3 is TGTGCCAGCAGGGGACCCAATCAGCCCCAGCATTTT.

Remarks on this clonotype: A read error may account for a junction end that differs from germline. This rearrangement joins TRBV29-1 to TRBJ2-1, with D unclear. CDR1 and CDR2 (germline): SQVTM, ANQGSEA. The CDR3 runs to 14 residues. The CDR3 here is CASSPWAYYNEQFF. CDR3 DNA sequence: TGTGCCAGTAGTCCCTGGGCCTACTACAATGAGCAGTTCTTC.

On this clonotype: This could be a read error, since a much larger clone is one nucleotide away. The chain has TRBV6-1 and TRBJ2-1, with D tentatively TRBD2 (6 bases). The CDR3 covers 14 residues. Germline CDR1 MNHNS, CDR2 SASEGT. The CDR3 coding sequence is TGTGCCGGCAGCAAGACTAGGACGGCTGATGAGCAGTTCTTC. Protein: CAGSKTRTADEQFF.

Concerning this clonotype: A read error may be the cause here, since a much bigger clone is one base away. V gene TRBV12-3 or TRBV12-4 combines with J gene TRBJ1-2, with 7 positions matching TRBD1. The CDR3 runs to 16 residues. CDR3 sequence (DNA): TGTGCCAGCAGCCGCGGACAGGTCCGGAGTGTCTATGGCTGCACCTTC. Residues: CASSRGQVRSVYGCTF.

This clonotype appeared many times. The chain has TRBV5-1 and TRBJ2-5; 8 bases agree with TRBD1. The CDR3 runs to 15 residues. The germline V gene encodes CDR1 SGHRS and CDR2 YFSETQ. V dropped 4 bases and J dropped 2; count of bases not matched to a gene: 7. CDR3 sequence reads: CASSPFGQGQETQYF. The CDR3, as DNA: TGCGCCAGCAGCCCATTCGGACAGGGTCAAGAGACCCAGTACTTC.

In its sample, this clonotype was seen many times. This chain connects TRBV7-8 to TRBJ1-3, with 11 bases that match TRBD1. The junction had 3 bases not matched to a gene; V was cut back by 1 base and J by 4 bases. The CDR3 runs 16 residues. Germline CDR1 SGHVS, CDR2 FQNEAQ. The CDR3 region has the DNA TGTGCCAGCAGCTTAGGGACAGGGGGCGAGGGAAACACCATATATTTT. Translating it yields CASSLGTGGEGNTIYF.

The chain links TRBV19 to TRBJ2-2; D is possibly TRBD2 (6 bases). The germline gives CDR1 LNHDA, CDR2 SQIVND (reference sequence). V dropped 9 bases and J dropped 6 bases, with 20 bases sitting between them. This CDR3 spans 15 amino acids. DNA of the CDR3: TGTGCCAGCAGCGGGTCACGTAGTAGTTCCGGGGAGCTGTTTTTT. Its translation: CASSGSRSSSGELFF. Drawing the rest from reference TRBV19 and TRBJ2-2, the complete variable domain is DGGITQSPKYLFRKEGQNVTLSCEQNLNHDAMYWYRQDPGQGLRLIYYSQIVNDFQKGDIAEGYSVSREKKESFPLTVTSAQKNPTAFYLCASSGSRSSSGELFFGEGSRLTVL.